Described below is a single T cell receptor beta chain sequence and its context. The antigen is not known. This entry belongs to a study of siplizumab effects on memory and regulatory T cells. An approximately 6-day coculture at 37°C was performed with the mixed lymphocyte reaction cells. The CDR3 totals 15 residues. Germline CDR1 reads MDHEN; CDR2 reads SYDVKM. The ends were cut back, 6 bases at V and 2 bases at J, with 14 bases in the middle. The assay covered some 100,000 TCR templates per sample. TCRdb keeps only in-frame clones here, not all; method: immunoSEQ multiplex PCR. This table has approximately 5,400 clones, roughly 53% appearing once.

The chain couples TRBV28 to TRBJ2-1; the D gene is possibly TRBD1 (6 bases). Sequencing was performed on CFSE-low (dividing) CD8+ T cells sorted from an allogeneic mixed lymphocyte reaction. The sequence derives from a human donor in good health; the cells came from an allogeneic mixed lymphocyte reaction. Some clones in this sample may be carry-over from other donors' samples. CDR3 sequence: CASSPSGEPYNEQFF. CDR3 DNA: TGTGCCAGCAGCCCATCAGGGGAGCCCTACAATGAGCAGTTCTTC.